Below, 20 T cell receptor beta chains from the same sample are listed, as sequenced in a study of response to subunit inactivated influenza vaccine. TCRdb re-analysed the RT-PCR reads in MiXCR, keeping a single row per CDR3 protein. The sample holds 500,000 to 700,000 distinct CDR3 sequences, under 30% seen once. These data were also reused for a study on T cells expressing NK-cell markers. As that report states: Researchers built TCR beta cDNA using 5'RACE template switching with UMIs.

Sample: CD4+ T cells sorted from PBMCs, taken approximately 12 days after vaccination. Every receptor here comes from a middle-aged man who received an inactivated influenza vaccine.

CDR3: CASSYLRDRGNTIYF. The CDR3 DNA is TGTGCCAGCAGCTACCTTCGGGACAGGGGAAACACCATATATTTT. The chain has TRBV4-2 and TRBJ1-3, with 8 nucleotides matching TRBD1. The CDR3 has 15 amino acids. Germline V CDR1 and CDR2: LGHNA, YNFKEQ. After removal of 5 bases from V and 4 bases from J, the junction contained 7 bases not matched to a gene.

This chain uses TRBV7-2 with TRBJ2-1; D is undetermined. V lost 0 bases and J 7 bases, leaving 13 bases between the germline ends. Germline V gene data show CDR1 as SGHTA and CDR2 as FQGNSA. The CDR3 loop spans 15 amino acids. The CDR3 DNA follows: TGTGCCAGCAGCTTAGCGCCATGGGGTCAGAATGAGCAGTTCTTC. Its protein is CASSLAPWGQNEQFF.

This chain links TRBV19 with TRBJ2-3; D is perhaps TRBD1 (7 bases). This CDR3 has 15 amino acids. The V and J ends lost 6 bases and 6 bases respectively, with 19 bases between them. CDR1 is LNHDA, CDR2 SQIVND, per germline (reference sequence). This chain's CDR3 is CASRQGQGDSDTQYF. In DNA form, the CDR3 reads TGTGCCAGTAGGCAAGGGCAGGGGGACTCGGATACGCAGTATTTT.

This chain uses TRBV7-9 with TRBJ2-5; D uncertain. Germline loops: CDR1 SEHNR, CDR2 FQNEAQ (reference sequence). Deletions cut 4 bases from V and 2 bases from J, with 5 bases between. The CDR3 has 12 amino acids. The CDR3 is CASSSSQETQYF. The CDR3 nucleotides read TGTGCCAGCAGCTCCAGTCAAGAGACCCAGTACTTC.

This clonotype was observed a few times. The chain uses TRBV27 and TRBJ2-1; possible D gene TRBD2, 6 bases. Trimming left V 4 bases short and J 14 bases short, with 15 bases between. Germline V gene data show CDR1 as MNHEY and CDR2 as SMNVEV (reference sequence). This CDR3 has 12 amino acids. The CDR3 nucleotides are TGTGCCAGCAGTTCGACTAGAACCGCGGAGTTCTTC. As protein: CASSSTRTAEFF.

This clonotype was detected a few times. The gene calls are TRBV7-8 and TRBJ2-4, with unresolved D. Germline CDR1 SGHVS, CDR2 FQNEAQ. The germline V and J ends were trimmed by 4 bases and 7 bases, with 11 bases remaining between them. This CDR3 spans 13 amino acids. The CDR3 DNA sequence: TGTGCCAGCAGCTCGGGCCTCGGCAACATTCAGTACTTC. This sequence encodes CASSSGLGNIQYF.

This clonotype turned up a few times. The chain carries TRBV5-6 and TRBJ2-7; D could derive from TRBD1 or TRBD2 (5 bases each). This CDR3 is 15 amino acids long. V gave up 2 bases and J gave up 0 bases, with 12 bases separating them. Germline V lookup: CDR1 SGHDT, CDR2 YYEEEE. The CDR3 DNA reads as TGTGCCAGCAGCTTTTTGGGGACCGGCTCCTACGAGCAGTACTTC. Translating it yields CASSFLGTGSYEQYF.

CDR3 region: CATSPEYREETQYF. CDR3 nucleotides: TGTGCCACCTCCCCTGAGTACAGAGAAGAGACCCAGTACTTC. V gene TRBV11-1 combines with J gene TRBJ2-5; D call uncertain. This CDR3 has 14 residues. Germline V gives CDR1 SGHAT, CDR2 FQDESV (reference sequence). Trimming left V 10 bases short and J 3 bases short, with 18 bases between. The full variable domain, completed using reference TRBV11-1 and TRBJ2-5, is EAEVAQSPRYKITEKSQAVAFWCDPISGHATLYWYRQILGQGPELLVQFQDESVVDDSQLPKDRFSAERLKGVDSTLKIQPAELGDSAMYLCATSPEYREETQYFGPGTRLLVL.

In regard to this clonotype: Germline and junction disagree at one end, which may indicate a read error. V usage is TRBV28 and J usage is TRBJ2-1; the match to TRBD2 covers 7 bases. CDR1 and CDR2 from the germline V gene are MDHEN and SYDVKM. This CDR3 region has 14 residues. The CDR3 nucleotides read TGTGCCAGCAGTCCTAGCGGATCCTTCAATGAGCAGTTCTTC. Translating gives CASSPSGSFNEQFF.

The CDR3 sequence is CASSEQGNFNGYEQYF. DNA for the CDR3: TGTGCCAGCAGTGAACAGGGGAACTTTAATGGCTACGAGCAGTACTTC. J is TRBJ2-7 and V is TRBV28; 7 bases fit TRBD1. CDR1 and CDR2 from the germline V gene are MDHEN and SYDVKM. V shed 5 bases and J 3 bases; nucleotides not matched to a gene: 13. The CDR3 has 16 residues.

This clonotype was seen a few times. The chain joins TRBV5-1 to TRBJ1-6, with D tentatively TRBD1 (5 bases). V dropped 5 bases and J dropped 3 bases, with 9 bases sitting between them. The germline CDR1 and CDR2 sequences are SGHRS and YFSETQ. The CDR3 extends over 14 amino acids. CDR3 residues: CASSEGVYNSPLHF. The CDR3, as DNA: TGCGCCAGCAGTGAAGGGGTCTATAATTCACCCCTCCACTTT.

This chain joins TRBV20-1 and TRBJ2-5; 7 bases agree with TRBD1. This CDR3 is built from 14 residues. J was trimmed by 2 bases and V by 4 bases; bases with no gene match: 7. Looked up from germline, CDR1 is DFQATT and CDR2 is SNEGSKA (reference sequence). CDR3 sequence: CSATGTAIQETQYF. The CDR3 DNA follows: TGCAGTGCTACCGGGACAGCGATACAAGAGACCCAGTACTTC.

CDR3 protein: CSAQDRPYNQPQHF. The CDR3 region has the DNA TGCAGTGCTCAGGACAGGCCCTACAATCAGCCCCAGCATTTT. This rearrangement joins TRBV20-1 to TRBJ1-5; TRBD1 agrees at 7 bases. V dropped 5 bases and J dropped 3; count of bases not matched to a gene: 7. The V gene's germline CDR1 is DFQATT and CDR2 SNEGSKA (reference sequence). This CDR3 contains 14 residues.

This clonotype was counted ten times or more. This chain's CDR3 is CASSNLATGELFF. The DNA for the CDR3 is TGTGCCAGCAGTAATCTGGCCACCGGGGAGCTGTTTTTT. The chain uses TRBV12-3 or TRBV12-4 and TRBJ2-2; D is ambiguous. V lost 5 bases and J 4 bases, leaving 8 bases between the germline ends. The CDR3 has 13 amino acids.

This clonotype was seen a handful of times. The V gene is TRBV24-1, the J gene TRBJ2-5; 10 positions match TRBD2. V shed 3 bases, J shed 5 bases, and the junction held 14 bases outside the gene matches. CDR1 and CDR2 (germline): KGHDR, SFDVKD. There are 18 residues in the CDR3. The CDR3 here is CATSDNLAGGTSGETQYF. Here the CDR3 DNA reads TGTGCCACCAGTGATAATTTAGCGGGAGGCACCTCTGGGGAGACCCAGTACTTC.

J is TRBJ2-7 and V is TRBV5-1; no firm D call. CDR1 is SGHRS and CDR2 is YFSETQ in the germline V gene. The V end lost 4 bases, the J end lost 0 bases, and 11 bases lay between the germline ends. There are 14 residues in the CDR3. CDR3 DNA: TGCGCCAGCAGCCCAGAAGGATCCTCCTACGAGCAGTACTTC. Translating gives CASSPEGSSYEQYF.

The rearrangement links TRBV3-1 to TRBJ1-1, with a tentative D call TRBD1 (5 bases). Germline V lookup: CDR1 LGHDT, CDR2 YNNKEL (reference sequence). V was clipped by 0 bases and J by 2 bases, with 10 bases between them. This CDR3 spans 15 amino acids. Here the CDR3 DNA reads TGTGCCAGCAGCCAAGATGGAGGGGTAAACACTGAAGCTTTCTTT. Translation: CASSQDGGVNTEAFF.

The sample holds a few counts of this clonotype. The V call is TRBV12-3 or TRBV12-4, the J call TRBJ2-1; TRBD2 is a possible D gene (6 bases). Trimming took off 10 bases at V and 4 bases at J, with 17 bases between the two ends. The CDR3 has 14 residues. The CDR3, as DNA: TGTGCCATCCAGGTTAGCGGAATATACAATGAGCAGTTCTTC. Protein product: CAIQVSGIYNEQFF.

The chain couples TRBV28 to TRBJ1-5; D unclear. This CDR3 region has 14 residues. V lost 5 bases to trimming and J lost 4 bases, with 12 bases between them. CDR1 is MDHEN and CDR2 is SYDVKM in the germline V gene. The CDR3 is CASSLPGRNQPQHF. Here the CDR3 DNA reads TGTGCCAGCAGTCTCCCCGGGAGAAATCAGCCCCAGCATTTT.

This clonotype was seen repeatedly, ten times or more. The V and J genes are TRBV12-3 or TRBV12-4 and TRBJ2-1; TRBD2 matches 9 bases. The length of the CDR3 is 14 residues. Unmatched junction bases numbered 7, after V lost 7 bases and J lost 6 bases. CDR3 sequence: CASTGSGRLNEQFF. The CDR3 DNA follows: TGTGCCAGCACCGGTAGCGGGAGACTCAATGAGCAGTTCTTC.